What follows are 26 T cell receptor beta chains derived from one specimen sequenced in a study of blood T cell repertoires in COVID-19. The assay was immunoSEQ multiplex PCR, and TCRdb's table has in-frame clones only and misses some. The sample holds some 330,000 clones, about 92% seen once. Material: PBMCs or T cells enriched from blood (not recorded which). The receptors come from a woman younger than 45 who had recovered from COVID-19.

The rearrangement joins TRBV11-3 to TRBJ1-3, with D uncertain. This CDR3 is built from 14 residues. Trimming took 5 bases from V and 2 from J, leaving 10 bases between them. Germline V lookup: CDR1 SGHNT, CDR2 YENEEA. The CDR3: CASSLDGTGNTIYF. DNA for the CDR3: TGTGCCAGCAGCCTGGACGGGACTGGAAACACCATATATTTT.

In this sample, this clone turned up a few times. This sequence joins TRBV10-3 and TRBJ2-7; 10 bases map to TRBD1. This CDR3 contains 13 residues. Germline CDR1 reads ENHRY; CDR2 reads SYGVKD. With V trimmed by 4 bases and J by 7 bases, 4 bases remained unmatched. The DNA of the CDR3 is TGTGCCATCAGTGGCGGACAGGGGGGAGAGCAGTACTTC. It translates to CAISGGQGGEQYF.

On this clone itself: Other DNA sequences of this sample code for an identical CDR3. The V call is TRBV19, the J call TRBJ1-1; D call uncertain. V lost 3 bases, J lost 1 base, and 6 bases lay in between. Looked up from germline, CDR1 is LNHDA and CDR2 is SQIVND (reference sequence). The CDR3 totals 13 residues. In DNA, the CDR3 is TGTGCCAGTAGTATTTCCAGGAACACTGAAGCTTTCTTT. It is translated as CASSISRNTEAFF.

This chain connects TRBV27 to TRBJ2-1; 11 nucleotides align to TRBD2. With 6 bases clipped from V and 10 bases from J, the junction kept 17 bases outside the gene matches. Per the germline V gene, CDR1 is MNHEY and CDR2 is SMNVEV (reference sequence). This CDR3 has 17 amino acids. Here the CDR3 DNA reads TGTGCCAGCAGCAAGGAACTAGCGGGAGCCTCGGTCAGGGAGCAGTTCTTC. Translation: CASSKELAGASVREQFF.

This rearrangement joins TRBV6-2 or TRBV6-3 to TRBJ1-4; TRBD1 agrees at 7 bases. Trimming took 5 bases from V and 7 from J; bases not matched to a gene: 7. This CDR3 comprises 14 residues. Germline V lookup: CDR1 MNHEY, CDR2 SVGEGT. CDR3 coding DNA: TGTGCCAGCAGTACGACAGGGTACGGTGAAAAACTGTTTTTT. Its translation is CASSTTGYGEKLFF.

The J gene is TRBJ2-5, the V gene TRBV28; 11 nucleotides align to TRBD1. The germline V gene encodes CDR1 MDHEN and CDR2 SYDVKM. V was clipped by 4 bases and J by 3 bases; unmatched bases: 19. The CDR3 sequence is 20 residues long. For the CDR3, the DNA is TGTGCCAGCAGTTACTTCGGCCTTCGCCTTCGGGACAGGGGGAAAGAGACCCAGTACTTC. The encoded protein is CASSYFGLRLRDRGKETQYF.

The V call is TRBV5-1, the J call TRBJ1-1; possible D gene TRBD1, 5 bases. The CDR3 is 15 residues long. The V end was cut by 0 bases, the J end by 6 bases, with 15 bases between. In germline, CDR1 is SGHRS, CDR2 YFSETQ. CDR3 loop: CASSLGLGAFPEAFF. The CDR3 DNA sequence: TGCGCCAGCAGCTTGGGTTTAGGGGCGTTTCCTGAAGCTTTCTTT. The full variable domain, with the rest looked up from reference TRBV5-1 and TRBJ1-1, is KAGVTQTPRYLIKTRGQQVTLSCSPISGHRSVSWYQQTPGQGLQFLFEYFSETQRNKGNFPGRFSGRQFSNSRSEMNVSTLELGDSALYLCASSLGLGAFPEAFFGQGTRLTVV.

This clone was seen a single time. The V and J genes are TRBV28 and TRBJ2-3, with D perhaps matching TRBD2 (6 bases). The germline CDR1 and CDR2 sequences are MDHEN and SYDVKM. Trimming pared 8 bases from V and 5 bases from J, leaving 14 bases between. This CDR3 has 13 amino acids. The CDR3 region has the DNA TGTGCCAGCCGGGGACTTTCCCGAGATACGCAGTATTTT. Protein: CASRGLSRDTQYF.

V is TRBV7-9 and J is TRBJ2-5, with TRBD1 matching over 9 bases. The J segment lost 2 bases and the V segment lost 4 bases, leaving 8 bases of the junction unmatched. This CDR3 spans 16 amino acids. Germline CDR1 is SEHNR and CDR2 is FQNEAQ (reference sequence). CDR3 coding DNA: TGTGCCAGCAGCTCCCTCGGACAGGGGCCACAAGAGACCCAGTACTTC. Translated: CASSSLGQGPQETQYF.

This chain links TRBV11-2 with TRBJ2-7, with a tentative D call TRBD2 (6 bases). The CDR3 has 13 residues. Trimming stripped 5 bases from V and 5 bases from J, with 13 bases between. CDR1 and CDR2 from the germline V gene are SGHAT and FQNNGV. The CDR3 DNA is TGTGCCAGCAGCGGCGGGGTAGGCGACGAGCAGTACTTC. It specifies CASSGGVGDEQYF.

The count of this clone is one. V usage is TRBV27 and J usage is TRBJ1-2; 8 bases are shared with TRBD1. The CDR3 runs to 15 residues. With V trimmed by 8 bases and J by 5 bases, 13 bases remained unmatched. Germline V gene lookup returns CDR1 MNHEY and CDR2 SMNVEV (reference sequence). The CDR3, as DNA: TGTGCCAGCTCCCCCGGGGGACAGGCCCATTATGGCTACACCTTC. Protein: CASSPGGQAHYGYTF.

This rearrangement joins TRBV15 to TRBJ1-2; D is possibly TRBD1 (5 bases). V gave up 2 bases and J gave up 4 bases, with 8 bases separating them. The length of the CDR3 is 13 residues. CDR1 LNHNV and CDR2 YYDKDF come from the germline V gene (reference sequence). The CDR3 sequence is CATSRPDSYGYTF. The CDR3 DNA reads TGTGCCACCAGCAGACCCGACAGCTATGGCTACACCTTC.

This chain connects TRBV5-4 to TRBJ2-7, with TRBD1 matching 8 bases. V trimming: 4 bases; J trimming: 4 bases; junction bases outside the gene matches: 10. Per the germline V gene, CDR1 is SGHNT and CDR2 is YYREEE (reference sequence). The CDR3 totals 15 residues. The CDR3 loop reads CASSKDRGLWYEQYF. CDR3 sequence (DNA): TGTGCCAGCAGCAAAGACAGGGGTTTGTGGTACGAGCAGTACTTC. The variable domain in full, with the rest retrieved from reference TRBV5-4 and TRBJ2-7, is ETGVTQSPTHLIKTRGQQVTLRCSSQSGHNTVSWYQQALGQGPQFIFQYYREEENGRGNFPPRFSGLQFPNYSSELNVNALELDDSALYLCASSKDRGLWYEQYFGPGTRLTVT.

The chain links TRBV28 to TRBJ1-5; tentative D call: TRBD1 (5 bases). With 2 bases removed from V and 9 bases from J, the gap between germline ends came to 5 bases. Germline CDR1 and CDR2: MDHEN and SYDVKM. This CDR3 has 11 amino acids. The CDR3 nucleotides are TGTGCCAGCAGTTTACAGGGGCCCCAGCATTTT. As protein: CASSLQGPQHF.

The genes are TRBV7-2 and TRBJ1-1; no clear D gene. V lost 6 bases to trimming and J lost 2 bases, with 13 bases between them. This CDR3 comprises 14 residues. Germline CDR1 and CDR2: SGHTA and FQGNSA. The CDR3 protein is CASSIEGINTEAFF. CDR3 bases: TGTGCCAGCAGTATAGAGGGAATAAACACTGAAGCTTTCTTT. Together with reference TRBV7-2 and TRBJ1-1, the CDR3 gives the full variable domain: GAGVSQSPSNKVTEKGKDVELRCDPISGHTALYWYRQSLGQGLEFLIYFQGNSAPDKSGLPSDRFSAERTGGSVSTLTIQRTQQEDSAVYLCASSIEGINTEAFFGQGTRLTVV.

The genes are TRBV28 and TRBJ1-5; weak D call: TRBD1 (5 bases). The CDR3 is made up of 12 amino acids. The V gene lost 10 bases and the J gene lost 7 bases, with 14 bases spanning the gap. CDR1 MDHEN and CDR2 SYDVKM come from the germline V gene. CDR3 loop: CATQGGRQPQHF. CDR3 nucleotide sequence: TGTGCCACCCAGGGAGGTCGGCAGCCCCAGCATTTT.

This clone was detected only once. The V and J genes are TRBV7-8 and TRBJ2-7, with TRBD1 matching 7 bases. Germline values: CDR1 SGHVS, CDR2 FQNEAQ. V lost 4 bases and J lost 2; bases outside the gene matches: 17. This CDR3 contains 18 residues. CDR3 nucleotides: TGTGCCAGCAGCTCCTACCCTAGAACAGGGGTCCCGACCTACGAGCAGTACTTC. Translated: CASSSYPRTGVPTYEQYF.

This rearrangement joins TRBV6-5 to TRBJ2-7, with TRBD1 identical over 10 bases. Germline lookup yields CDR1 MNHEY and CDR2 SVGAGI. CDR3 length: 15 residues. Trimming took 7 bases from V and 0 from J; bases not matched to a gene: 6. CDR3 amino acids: CASKETGGLSYEQYF. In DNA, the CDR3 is TGTGCCAGCAAAGAGACAGGGGGCCTCTCCTACGAGCAGTACTTC.

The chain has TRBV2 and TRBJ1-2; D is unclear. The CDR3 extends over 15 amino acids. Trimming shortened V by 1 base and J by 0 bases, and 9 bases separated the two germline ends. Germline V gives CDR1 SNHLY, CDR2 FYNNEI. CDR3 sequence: CASSEGGKANYGYTF. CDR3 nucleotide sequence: TGTGCCAGCAGTGAAGGAGGAAAAGCTAACTATGGCTACACCTTC.

The CDR3, as DNA: TGTGCCAGCAGCCAAACAAGCGGGAGGTCATACGAGCAGTACTTC. Its protein product is CASSQTSGRSYEQYF. The chain has TRBV14 and TRBJ2-7; TRBD2 matches at 9 bases. From germline, CDR1 is SGHDN and CDR2 FVKESK. V was pared by 2 bases and J by 4 bases, with 6 bases of the junction left unmatched. This CDR3 has 15 residues.

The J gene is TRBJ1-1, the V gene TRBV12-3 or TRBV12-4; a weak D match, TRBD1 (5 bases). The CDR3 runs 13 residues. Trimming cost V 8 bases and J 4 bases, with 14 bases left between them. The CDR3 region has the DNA TGTGCCAGCGGGGAAGGGGCGACCACTGAAGCTTTCTTT. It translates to CASGEGATTEAFF.

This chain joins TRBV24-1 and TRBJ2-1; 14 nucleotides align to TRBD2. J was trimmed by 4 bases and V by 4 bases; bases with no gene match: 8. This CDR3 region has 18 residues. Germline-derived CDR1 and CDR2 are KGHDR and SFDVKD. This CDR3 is CATSDPGLAGGGYNEQFF. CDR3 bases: TGTGCCACCAGTGACCCTGGACTAGCGGGGGGCGGATACAATGAGCAGTTCTTC.

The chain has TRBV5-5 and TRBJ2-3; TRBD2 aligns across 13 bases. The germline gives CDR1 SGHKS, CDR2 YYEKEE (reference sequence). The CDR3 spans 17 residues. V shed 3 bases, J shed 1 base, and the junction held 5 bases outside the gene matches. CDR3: CASSSPGTSGGTDTQYF. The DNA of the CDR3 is TGTGCCAGCAGCTCACCCGGGACTAGCGGGGGCACAGATACGCAGTATTTT.

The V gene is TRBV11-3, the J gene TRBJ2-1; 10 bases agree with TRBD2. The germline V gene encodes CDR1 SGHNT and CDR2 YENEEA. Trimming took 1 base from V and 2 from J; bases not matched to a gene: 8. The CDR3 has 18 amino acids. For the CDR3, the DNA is TGTGCCAGCAGCTTAGGGGCGGTAGCGGGAGGAGCCTACAATGAGCAGTTCTTC. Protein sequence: CASSLGAVAGGAYNEQFF.

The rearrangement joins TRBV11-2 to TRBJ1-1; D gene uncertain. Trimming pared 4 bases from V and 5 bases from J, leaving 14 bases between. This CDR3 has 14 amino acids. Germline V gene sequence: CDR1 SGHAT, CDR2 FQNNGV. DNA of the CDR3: TGTGCCAGCAGCTCCATCAGAGGTTGGACTGAAGCTTTCTTT. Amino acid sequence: CASSSIRGWTEAFF.

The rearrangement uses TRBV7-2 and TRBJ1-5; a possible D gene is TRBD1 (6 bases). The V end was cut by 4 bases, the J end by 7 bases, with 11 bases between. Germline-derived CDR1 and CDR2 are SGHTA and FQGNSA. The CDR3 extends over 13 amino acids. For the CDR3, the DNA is TGTGCCAGCAGCTCTAAGGGGGTCCAGCCCCAGCATTTT. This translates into CASSSKGVQPQHF.